This is a list of T cell receptor beta chains from one sample in a study of beta chain features in type 1 diabetes. The repertoire was sequenced with immunoSEQ multiplex PCR; TCRdb's copy has only in-frame clones and lacks some. The repertoire consists of roughly 290,000 clones, with around 7.8% occurring once and the leading ten covering more than 0.9%. Sequencing input: central memory CD4+ T cells from blood. These receptor sequences come from a woman aged 18-30 years in good health. CDR3s leave out the opening cysteine and the closing phenylalanine or tryptophan. The D gene is left open where the match is weak.

D gene	J gene	V gene	CDR3 protein
TRBD2	TRBJ2-3	TRBV30	AWSEKTSGGPLSTDTQY
.	TRBJ2-5	TRBV6-5	ASSPSRRAQETQY
.	TRBJ2-3	TRBV5-6	ASSSMISGWATDTQY
TRBD1	TRBJ2-2	TRBV2	ASRGGHGTGRYTGELF
.	TRBJ2-3	TRBV19	ASSNSDPRTDTQY
.	TRBJ2-1	TRBV19	ASTPHSYNEQF
.	TRBJ1-1	TRBV29-1	SVGLWTNTEAF
TRBD2	TRBJ2-1	TRBV7-3	ASSSLAGPYNEQF
TRBD2	TRBJ2-7	TRBV28	ASRPRTLAEGHGEQY
.	TRBJ2-3	TRBV18	ASSPRAPPTDTQY
.	TRBJ1-4	TRBV28	ASSGGHRGEKLF
.	TRBJ2-3	TRBV27	ASSRWVTDTQY
TRBD1	TRBJ2-5	TRBV7-9	ASSTGAFAQTQY
.	TRBJ1-1	TRBV7-2	ASSFGGDTEAF
.	TRBJ1-5	TRBV5-4	ASSRMNSNQPQH
TRBD1	TRBJ2-1	TRBV7-3	ASSLVGTGPYNEQF
TRBD1	TRBJ2-2	TRBV2	ASSPTSAGQGTGELF
TRBD1	TRBJ2-2	TRBV18	ASPPLDGQGTNTGELF
.	TRBJ2-4	TRBV5-6	ASKLGIAKNIQY
TRBD1	TRBJ2-2	TRBV14	ASSQAGTGAAGELF
TRBD2	TRBJ2-1	TRBV30	AWSVRRLAGGPRYEQF
.	TRBJ1-4	TRBV27	ASSRGGSNKEKLF
.	TRBJ2-7	TRBV6-1	ASSETGHYEQY
TRBD2	TRBJ2-7	TRBV9	ASSVGLAGGSSYEQY
.	TRBJ1-5	TRBV6-6	ASRVYRNQPQH
TRBD1	TRBJ1-1	TRBV6-1	AISETPGTGGYRAF
TRBD1	TRBJ2-1	TRBV27	ASRDTRDRVNYNEQF
.	TRBJ2-3	TRBV7-2	ASSLTPTSTDTQY
TRBD1	TRBJ2-7	TRBV12-5	ASGWVTGGRYEQY
.	TRBJ2-2	TRBV5-4	ASSLAGARRRNTGELF
.	TRBJ1-1	TRBV18	ASSPWASAGDTEAF
.	TRBJ1-1	TRBV7-2	ASNVRVGTEAF
.	TRBJ1-5	TRBV7-6	ASSLRQYSNQPQH
.	TRBJ2-3	TRBV4-2	ASSQEFRGGGTDTQY
TRBD1	TRBJ1-2	TRBV6-6	ASSYPDRDIYGYT
.	TRBJ1-6	TRBV4-3	ASSQDQATRKNSPLH
TRBD1	TRBJ2-7	TRBV6-6	ASQRQGTEQY
.	TRBJ2-3	TRBV9	ASSVGLFTDTQY
.	TRBJ1-5	TRBV7-2	ASSPDRHSNQPQH
.	TRBJ2-2	TRBV7-2	ASSLFQGPGELF
.	TRBJ2-4	TRBV6-5	ASSLTAKNIQY
.	TRBJ2-5	TRBV11-3	ASSLGAQETQY
.	TRBJ1-3	TRBV29-1	SVSWGSGNTIY
.	TRBJ1-2	TRBV13	ASSPSRLRYGYT